Below are 5 T cell receptor beta chains sequenced from a single sample in a study of glioma-infiltrating T cells after dendritic cell vaccination. Assay: immunoSEQ multiplex PCR; the TCRdb copy retains only in-frame clones and omits some. The sample holds 91,000 or so clones; roughly 80% are singletons and the top ten take roughly 5.5%. Time point meaning: after dendritic cell vaccination, including at tumor progression/relapse. The sample in question was blood, obtained after dendritic cell vaccination. The source of these receptors is a human donor with glioblastoma.

To note about this clone: Other DNA sequences in the same sample also yield this CDR3. The genes are TRBV6-1 and TRBJ1-1; 7 nucleotides agree with TRBD1. With V trimmed by 5 bases and J by 1 base, 4 bases remained unmatched. This CDR3 has 14 residues. Per germline, CDR1 MNHNS and CDR2 SASEGT. The CDR3 coding sequence is TGTGCCAGCAGTCCTACAGGGGCGAACACTGAAGCTTTCTTT. This translates into CASSPTGANTEAFF.

The count of this clone is one. The chain employs TRBV18 and TRBJ2-7; 8 nucleotides line up with TRBD2. The V segment lost 2 bases and the J segment 7 bases; nucleotides outside the gene matches: 10. CDR1 KGHSH and CDR2 LQKENI come from the germline V gene. There are 15 residues in the CDR3. In nucleotides, the CDR3 is TGTGCCAGCTCACCAAATCCAGCGGGAGTGGGGGAGCAGTACTTC. Translated: CASSPNPAGVGEQYF.

The chain employs TRBV27 and TRBJ2-1; TRBD2 is a possible D gene (6 bases). V dropped 1 base and J dropped 4 bases, with 8 bases sitting between them. Germline CDR1 reads MNHEY; CDR2 reads SMNVEV (reference sequence). This CDR3 has 14 residues. The CDR3 protein is CASSLFGLYNEQFF. The CDR3 nucleotides read TGTGCCAGCAGTTTATTTGGACTATACAATGAGCAGTTCTTC.

This clone was found once. The chain couples TRBV18 to TRBJ2-5, with 10 bases fitting TRBD1. Germline assignment: CDR1 KGHSH and CDR2 LQKENI. The V segment lost 3 bases and the J segment 5 bases; nucleotides outside the gene matches: 9. The CDR3 has 16 amino acids. The CDR3 nucleotides read TGTGCCAGCTCACCTCCGTCGACAGGGGGCGCGGAGACCCAGTACTTC. Its translation: CASSPPSTGGAETQYF.

The genes are TRBV9 and TRBJ2-1; TRBD2 agrees at 8 bases. Germline trimming cut 4 bases from V and 6 bases from J; bases unmatched to any gene: 6. Germline V gives CDR1 SGDLS, CDR2 YYNGEE. This CDR3 is 14 amino acids long. CDR3 amino acids: CASSSNREGNEQFF. CDR3 bases: TGTGCCAGCAGCAGTAACCGGGAGGGCAATGAGCAGTTCTTC.